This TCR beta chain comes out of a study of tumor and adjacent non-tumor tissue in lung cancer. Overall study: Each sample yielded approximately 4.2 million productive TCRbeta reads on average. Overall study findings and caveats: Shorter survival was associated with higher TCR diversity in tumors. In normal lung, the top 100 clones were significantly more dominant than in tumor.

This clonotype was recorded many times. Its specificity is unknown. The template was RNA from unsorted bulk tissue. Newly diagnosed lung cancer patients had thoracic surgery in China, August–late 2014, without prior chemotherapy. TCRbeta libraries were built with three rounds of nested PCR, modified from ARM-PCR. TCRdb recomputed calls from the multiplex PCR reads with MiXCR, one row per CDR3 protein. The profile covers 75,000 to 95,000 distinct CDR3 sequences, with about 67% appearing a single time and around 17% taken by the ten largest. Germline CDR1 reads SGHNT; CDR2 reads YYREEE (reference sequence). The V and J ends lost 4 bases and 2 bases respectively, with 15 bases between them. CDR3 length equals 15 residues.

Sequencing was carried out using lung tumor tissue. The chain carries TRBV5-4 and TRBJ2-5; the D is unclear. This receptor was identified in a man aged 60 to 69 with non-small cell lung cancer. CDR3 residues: CASSPGARLQETQYF. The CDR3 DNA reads TGTGCCAGCAGCCCAGGAGCGCGCCTACAAGAGACCCAGTACTTC. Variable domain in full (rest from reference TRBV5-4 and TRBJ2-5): ETGVTQSPTHLIKTRGQQVTLRCSSQSGHNTVSWYQQALGQGPQFIFQYYREEENGRGNFPPRFSGLQFPNYSSELNVNALELDDSALYLCASSPGARLQETQYFGPGTRLLVL.